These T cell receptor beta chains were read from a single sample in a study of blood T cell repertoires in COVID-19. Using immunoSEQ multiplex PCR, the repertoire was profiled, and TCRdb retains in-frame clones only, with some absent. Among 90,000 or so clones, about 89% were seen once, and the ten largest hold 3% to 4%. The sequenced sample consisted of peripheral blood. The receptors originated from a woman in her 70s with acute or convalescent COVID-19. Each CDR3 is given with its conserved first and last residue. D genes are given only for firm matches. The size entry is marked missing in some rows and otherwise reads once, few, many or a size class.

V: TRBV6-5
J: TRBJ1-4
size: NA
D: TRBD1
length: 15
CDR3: CASSSGQGGTEKLFF
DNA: TGTGCCAGCAGTTCCGGACAGGGGGGTACTGAAAAACTGTTTTTT

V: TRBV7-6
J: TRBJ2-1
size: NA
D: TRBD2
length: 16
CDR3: CASSFVAGGGVNEQFF
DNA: TGTGCCAGCAGCTTCGTAGCGGGAGGGGGGGTGAATGAGCAGTTCTTC

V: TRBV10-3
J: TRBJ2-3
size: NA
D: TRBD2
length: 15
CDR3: CAIREAGASRDTQYF
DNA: TGTGCCATCAGAGAAGCGGGAGCAAGTAGAGATACGCAGTATTTT

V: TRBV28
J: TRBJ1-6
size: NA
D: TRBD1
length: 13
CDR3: CASSDRVVSPLHF
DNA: TGTGCCAGCTCGGACAGGGTAGTTTCACCCCTCCACTTT

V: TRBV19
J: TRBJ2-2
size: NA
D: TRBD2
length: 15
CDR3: CASSPLAGVAGELFF
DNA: TGTGCCAGTAGCCCTCTGGCGGGAGTGGCCGGGGAGCTGTTTTTT

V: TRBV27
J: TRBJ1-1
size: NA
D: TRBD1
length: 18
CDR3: CASSLSRGMVGGKAEAFF
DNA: TGTGCCAGCAGTTTATCGAGGGGGATGGTAGGGGGCAAGGCTGAAGCTTTCTTT

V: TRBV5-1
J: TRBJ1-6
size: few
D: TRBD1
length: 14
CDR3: CASSRQGENSPLHF
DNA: TGCGCCAGCAGCCGACAGGGGGAAAATTCACCCCTCCACTTT

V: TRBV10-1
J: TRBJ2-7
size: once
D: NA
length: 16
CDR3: CASSEGQPPYNGEQYF
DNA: TGCGCCAGCAGTGAGGGACAGCCCCCTTACAATGGAGAGCAGTACTTC

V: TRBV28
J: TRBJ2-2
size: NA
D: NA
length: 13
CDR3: CASRYSNTGELFF
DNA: TGTGCCAGCAGGTATTCGAACACCGGGGAGCTGTTTTTT

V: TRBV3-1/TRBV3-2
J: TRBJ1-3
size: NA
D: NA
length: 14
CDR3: CASSSQGMGNTIYF
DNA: TGTGCCAGCAGCTCTCAGGGGATGGGAAACACCATATATTTT

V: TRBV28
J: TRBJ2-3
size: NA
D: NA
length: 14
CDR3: CASTIPGGTDTQYF
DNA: TGTGCCAGCACCATCCCAGGGGGCACAGATACGCAGTATTTT

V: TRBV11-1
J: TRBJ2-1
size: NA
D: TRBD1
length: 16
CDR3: CASSPTDRGNYNEQFF
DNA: TGTGCCAGCAGTCCTACGGACAGGGGTAATTACAATGAGCAGTTCTTC

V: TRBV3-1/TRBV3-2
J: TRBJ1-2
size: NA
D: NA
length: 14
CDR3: CASSHLNTVHGYTF
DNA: TGTGCCAGCAGCCATCTTAATACGGTTCATGGCTACACCTTC

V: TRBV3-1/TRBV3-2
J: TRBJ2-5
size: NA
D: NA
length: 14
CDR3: CASSQDSGRAPQYF
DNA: TGTGCCAGCAGCCAAGATTCCGGGCGGGCTCCCCAGTACTTC

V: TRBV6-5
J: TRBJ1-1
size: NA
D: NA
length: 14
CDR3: CASRPQTANTEAFF
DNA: TGTGCCAGCAGACCCCAGACAGCGAACACTGAAGCTTTCTTT